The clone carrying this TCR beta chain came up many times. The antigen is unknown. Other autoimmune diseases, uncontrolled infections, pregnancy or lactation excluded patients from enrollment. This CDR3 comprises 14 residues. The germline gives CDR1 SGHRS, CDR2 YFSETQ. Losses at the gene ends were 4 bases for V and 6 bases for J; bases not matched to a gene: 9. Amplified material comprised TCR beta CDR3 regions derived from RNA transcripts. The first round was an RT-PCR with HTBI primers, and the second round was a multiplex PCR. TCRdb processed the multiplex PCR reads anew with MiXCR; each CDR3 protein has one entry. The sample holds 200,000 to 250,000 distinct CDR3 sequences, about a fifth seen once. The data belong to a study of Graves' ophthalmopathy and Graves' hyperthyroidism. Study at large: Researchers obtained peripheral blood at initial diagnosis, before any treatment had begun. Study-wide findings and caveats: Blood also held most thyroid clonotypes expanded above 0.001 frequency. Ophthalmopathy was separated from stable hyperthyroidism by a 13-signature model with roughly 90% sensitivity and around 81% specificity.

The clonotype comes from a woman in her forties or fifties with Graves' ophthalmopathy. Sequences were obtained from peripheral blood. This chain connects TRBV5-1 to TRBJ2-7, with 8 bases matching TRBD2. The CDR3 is CASSGGGGRGEQYF. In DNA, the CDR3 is TGCGCCAGCAGCGGGGGCGGGGGGCGCGGCGAGCAGTACTTC.